The 23 T cell receptor beta chains below come from one sample, sequenced in a study of CD8 T cells in ankylosing spondylitis. In TCRdb, the 5' RACE reads were re-called with MiXCR into one record per CDR3 protein. This sample has 240,000 or so distinct CDR3 sequences; about 11% occur once, and the top ten carry around 7%. The specimen sequenced was blood, either unsorted or a sorted T cell fraction (not recorded which). The source is a male donor with ankylosing spondylitis or in good health (not recorded which).

Ten or more counts support this clonotype. The chain couples TRBV24-1 to TRBJ2-1, with D maybe TRBD2 (6 bases). Trimming removed 0 bases at V and 1 base at J, with 9 bases between. This CDR3 has 16 residues. From germline, CDR1 is KGHDR and CDR2 SFDVKD. CDR3: CATSDLGGNSYNEQFF. CDR3 nucleotide sequence: TGTGCCACCAGTGATTTGGGCGGGAATTCCTACAATGAGCAGTTCTTC.

The sample holds many counts of this clonotype. This chain connects TRBV12-3 or TRBV12-4 to TRBJ1-1; 8 nucleotides match TRBD1. After removal of 8 bases from V and 3 bases from J, the junction contained 5 bases not matched to a gene. This CDR3 has 13 amino acids. The CDR3 DNA follows: TGTGCCAGCGCAGGGGGCTTGGACACTGAAGCTTTCTTT. It specifies CASAGGLDTEAFF.

This clonotype was seen just once. This chain joins TRBV18 and TRBJ1-6; TRBD1 matches 8 bases. This CDR3 has 18 residues. The germline V gene has CDR1 KGHSH and CDR2 LQKENI. The V and J ends lost 5 bases and 7 bases, in that order; junction bases with no gene match: 16. The CDR3 here is CASSSMGNNRGTNSPLHF. For the CDR3, the DNA is TGTGCCAGCTCATCAATGGGCAATAACAGGGGGACGAATTCACCCCTCCACTTT.

This clonotype was recorded a few times. The chain is built from TRBV7-9 and TRBJ1-4; D remains ambiguous. Trimming stripped 5 bases from V and 8 bases from J, with 15 bases between. CDR1 is SEHNR and CDR2 is FQNEAQ in the germline V gene (reference sequence). The CDR3 has 14 residues. The CDR3 loop reads CASSDMRAYEKLFF. In DNA form, the CDR3 reads TGTGCCAGCAGCGATATGAGGGCATACGAAAAACTGTTTTTT.

The chain joins TRBV10-3 to TRBJ2-7, with TRBD1 matching 10 bases. From germline, CDR1 is ENHRY and CDR2 SYGVKD. V lost 6 bases to trimming and J lost 1 base; unmatched junction nucleotides: 6. This CDR3 has 15 amino acids. The CDR3 sequence is CAISRQGAGSYEQYF. CDR3 coding DNA: TGTGCCATCAGCCGACAGGGGGCAGGATCCTACGAGCAGTACTTC.

This clonotype turned up a few times. This sequence joins TRBV6-8 and TRBJ2-7, with 8 bases fitting TRBD2. In germline, CDR1 is MNHGY, CDR2 SAAAGT. CDR3 size: 17 residues. J was trimmed by 3 bases and V by 4 bases; bases with no gene match: 14. CDR3 sequence reads: CASSFWSGGDKGYEQYF. The CDR3 coding sequence is TGTGCCAGCAGTTTCTGGTCCGGGGGGGACAAGGGCTACGAGCAGTACTTC.

This sequence joins TRBV10-2 and TRBJ1-5; D gene uncertain. Germline V lookup: CDR1 WSHSY, CDR2 SAAADI. CDR3 size: 12 residues. The V gene lost 2 bases and the J gene lost 4 bases, with 3 bases spanning the gap. CDR3 sequence (DNA): TGCGCCAGCAGTGAGCCAAATCAGCCCCAGCATTTT. This sequence encodes CASSEPNQPQHF.

This clonotype occurred many times. The chain recombines TRBV5-1 with TRBJ2-3, with TRBD2 identical over 10 bases. J gave up 4 bases and V 0 bases, and 5 bases lay outside the gene matches. The germline V gene has CDR1 SGHRS and CDR2 YFSETQ. The CDR3 loop spans 16 amino acids. The CDR3 coding sequence is TGCGCCAGCAGCTTGGATACAGCGGGGGGGCCAGATACGCAGTATTTT. Encoded protein: CASSLDTAGGPDTQYF.

This clonotype was seen ten or more times. The rearrangement links TRBV5-1 to TRBJ1-2, with TRBD1 matching 9 bases. The CDR3 has 13 residues. Germline CDR1 SGHRS, CDR2 YFSETQ. The V gene end was trimmed by 5 bases and the J gene end by 6 bases; junction bases not matched to a gene: 5. The CDR3: CASSPGQGHGYTF. The DNA of the CDR3 is TGCGCCAGCAGTCCGGGACAGGGACATGGCTACACCTTC.

For this clonotype: A much bigger clone sits one base away, suggesting this may be a read error. The rearrangement joins TRBV7-3 to TRBJ2-3; TRBD1 matches at 10 bases. Looked up from germline, CDR1 is SGHTA and CDR2 is FQGTGA. The CDR3 sequence is 15 residues long. CDR3 nucleotides: TGTACCAGCAGCTTGACAGGGGGCCTGACAGATACGCAGTATTTT. It encodes CTSSLTGGLTDTQYF.

The table lists this clonotype with many counts. V usage is TRBV5-1 and J usage is TRBJ2-7; D gene uncertain. There are 14 residues in the CDR3. With 5 bases removed from V and 7 bases from J, the gap between germline ends came to 19 bases. Germline lookup yields CDR1 SGHRS and CDR2 YFSETQ. CDR3 sequence: CASSLNRPKGEQYF. The CDR3 DNA follows: TGCGCCAGCAGTTTGAACAGACCGAAAGGGGAGCAGTACTTC.

This chain uses TRBV20-1 with TRBJ1-1, with D possibly matching TRBD1 (5 bases). The CDR3 extends over 15 amino acids. Germline values: CDR1 DFQATT, CDR2 SNEGSKA (reference sequence). The germline V and J ends were trimmed by 1 base and 4 bases, with 16 bases remaining between them. The CDR3 sequence is CSARGQGVGGTEAFF. The CDR3 DNA sequence: TGCAGTGCTAGAGGCCAGGGAGTTGGCGGCACTGAAGCTTTCTTT.

On this clonotype itself: The junction and the germline gene differ at one end; a read error may be behind it. The chain links TRBV7-2 to TRBJ2-1; 8 positions match TRBD2. Germline CDR1 SGHTA, CDR2 FQGNSA. The length of the CDR3 is 16 residues. The CDR3 loop is CANSLGTSISYNEQFF. The CDR3 nucleotides are TGTGCCAACAGCTTAGGGACTAGTATCTCCTACAATGAGCAGTTCTTC.

This clonotype was counted ten times or more. V gene TRBV5-1 combines with J gene TRBJ2-7; possibly TRBD1 for D (7 bases). Germline values: CDR1 SGHRS, CDR2 YFSETQ. This CDR3 has 15 residues. Trimming removed 4 bases from V and 2 bases from J, with 16 bases in between. Here the CDR3 DNA reads TGCGCCAGCAGCCAGGGGGGCGGGGAGACCTACGAGCAGTACTTC. It yields the protein CASSQGGGETYEQYF. Looking up the rest from reference TRBV5-1 and TRBJ2-7 gives the full variable domain: KAGVTQTPRYLIKTRGQQVTLSCSPISGHRSVSWYQQTPGQGLQFLFEYFSETQRNKGNFPGRFSGRQFSNSRSEMNVSTLELGDSALYLCASSQGGGETYEQYFGPGTRLTVT.

This clonotype has ten or more counts. The chain combines TRBV29-1 with TRBJ1-1, with TRBD1 identical over 7 bases. There are 13 residues in the CDR3. CDR1 SQVTM and CDR2 ANQGSEA come from the germline V gene. With V trimmed by 6 bases and J by 6 bases, 10 bases remained unmatched. The CDR3 DNA is TGCAGCGTAGTTTTAGACAGGGCGTCTGAAGCTTTCTTT. It yields the protein CSVVLDRASEAFF.

The chain links TRBV20-1 to TRBJ1-1; 10 nucleotides align to TRBD1. In germline, CDR1 is DFQATT, CDR2 SNEGSKA (reference sequence). V was clipped by 8 bases and J by 8 bases; unmatched bases: 14. The CDR3 consists of 14 residues. The CDR3: CSLGRPTGGTEAFF. CDR3 in DNA: TGCAGTCTCGGACGACCGACAGGGGGCACGGAAGCTTTCTTT.

V and J are TRBV19 and TRBJ2-7; no clear D gene. V dropped 7 bases and J dropped 3 bases, with 4 bases sitting between them. Germline CDR1 reads LNHDA; CDR2 reads SQIVND (reference sequence). This CDR3 region has 10 residues. The CDR3 nucleotides are TGTGCCAGTACGGTCTACGAGCAGTACTTC. Protein sequence: CASTVYEQYF.

This clonotype was counted many times. The chain employs TRBV12-3 or TRBV12-4 and TRBJ2-2, with D perhaps matching TRBD1 or TRBD2 (6 bases each). Deletions cut 5 bases from V and 5 bases from J, with 12 bases between. The CDR3 totals 14 residues. The CDR3 DNA reads TGTGCCAGCAGTCCCACAGGGAGGACCGGGGAGCTGTTTTTT. It yields the protein CASSPTGRTGELFF.

This chain joins TRBV20-1 and TRBJ2-1, with 15 bases lining up with TRBD2. The CDR3 is made up of 17 amino acids. Per the germline V gene, CDR1 is DFQATT and CDR2 is SNEGSKA (reference sequence). Trimming cost V 1 base and J 8 bases; bases outside gene matches: 9. Here the CDR3 DNA reads TGCAGTGCTAGAGTGGGGACTAGCGGGAGGAGCTCCTATGAGCAGTTCTTC. Protein product: CSARVGTSGRSSYEQFF.

This chain uses TRBV25-1 with TRBJ2-3, with D perhaps matching TRBD2 (5 bases). V was shortened by 3 bases and J by 5 bases, with 6 bases between the two germline ends. The germline V gene encodes CDR1 MGHDK and CDR2 SYGVNS. The CDR3 contains 12 residues. The CDR3 region has the DNA TGTGCCAGCAGTGATGAGGGAGATACGCAGTATTTT. This gives the protein CASSDEGDTQYF.

With regard to this clonotype: One junction end disagrees with the germline gene, perhaps due to a read error. V usage is TRBV4-1 and J usage is TRBJ2-2; 9 nucleotides agree with TRBD1. CDR1 and CDR2 from the germline V gene are MGHRA and YSYEKL. This CDR3 is built from 16 residues. The CDR3, as DNA: TGCGCCAGCAGCCCCGGACAGGGGCCGAGCACCGGGGAGCTTTTTTTT. Residues: CASSPGQGPSTGELFF.

The genes are TRBV7-6 and TRBJ2-7; 7 bases are shared with TRBD1. CDR1 SGHVS and CDR2 FNYEAQ come from the germline V gene. Trimming removed 11 bases from V and 1 base from J; junction bases left unmatched: 8. This CDR3 contains 13 residues. CDR3 region: CALTRDSSYEQYF. CDR3 sequence (DNA): TGTGCCCTAACCCGGGACAGTTCCTACGAGCAGTACTTC.

This clonotype was seen repeatedly, ten times or more. The chain recombines TRBV20-1 with TRBJ2-5; 9 nucleotides line up with TRBD2. The CDR3 sequence is 16 residues long. Germline lookup yields CDR1 DFQATT and CDR2 SNEGSKA (reference sequence). J lost 5 bases, V lost 0 bases, and 10 bases had no gene match. The CDR3 is CSARDLRLAVGETQYF. CDR3 DNA sequence: TGCAGTGCTAGAGATTTAAGACTAGCGGTAGGGGAGACCCAGTACTTC.